Listed here is a single T cell receptor (beta chain). This entry is derived from a study of blood T cell repertoires in COVID-19. Turning to the study itself: Material from acute and convalescent COVID-19 was sourced from the United States, Italy and Spain. T cells, B-cell-depleted T cells, or PBMCs supplied cDNA or gDNA.

The J segment lost 3 bases and the V segment lost 5 bases, leaving 4 bases of the junction unmatched. This CDR3 has 14 residues. Germline assignment: CDR1 MDHEN and CDR2 SYDVKM. As handled by the study authors: Counts of nucleated cells, estimated from reference gene primer amplification, were obtained. The table came from immunoSEQ multiplex PCR; TCRdb's copy has only in-frame clones and leaves some out. D and trimming were read from the DNA, whereas the V and J calls and clone size are those reported in that table. The sample records 300,000 to 350,000 clones, around 87% being singletons. The clonotype comes from a man aged 18 to 30 with active or convalescent COVID-19. The V gene is TRBV28, the J gene TRBJ1-2; 9 bases match TRBD1. The sample was peripheral blood. CDR3 sequence (DNA): TGTGCCAGCAGTGTCTGGACAGGGGACTATGGCTACACCTTC. Amino acids: CASSVWTGDYGYTF.